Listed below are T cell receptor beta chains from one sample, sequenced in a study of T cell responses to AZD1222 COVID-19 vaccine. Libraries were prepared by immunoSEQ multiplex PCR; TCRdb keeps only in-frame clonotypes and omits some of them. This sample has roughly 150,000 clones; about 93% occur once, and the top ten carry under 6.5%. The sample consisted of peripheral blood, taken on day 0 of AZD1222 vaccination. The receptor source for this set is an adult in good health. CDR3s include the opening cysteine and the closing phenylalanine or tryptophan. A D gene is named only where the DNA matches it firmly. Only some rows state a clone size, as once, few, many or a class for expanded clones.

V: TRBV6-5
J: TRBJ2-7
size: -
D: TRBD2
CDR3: CASSYGSGSIYEQYF
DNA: TGTGCCAGCAGTTATGGGAGCGGGAGTATCTACGAGCAGTACTTC

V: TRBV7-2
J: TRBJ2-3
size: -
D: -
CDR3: CASSLDLPFTIDTQYF
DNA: TGTGCCAGCAGCTTAGATCTCCCTTTTACCATTGATACGCAGTATTTT

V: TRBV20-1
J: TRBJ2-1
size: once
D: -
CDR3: CSASPGGLGRNEQFF
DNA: TGCAGTGCTAGTCCTGGGGGATTGGGAAGAAATGAGCAGTTCTTC

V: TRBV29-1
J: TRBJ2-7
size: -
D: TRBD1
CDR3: CSVEVQGAPVEQYF
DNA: TGCAGCGTTGAAGTGCAGGGGGCGCCGGTCGAGCAGTACTTC

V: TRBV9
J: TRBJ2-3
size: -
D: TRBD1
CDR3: CASSESPGQGAEGTDTQYF
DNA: TGTGCCAGCAGCGAGTCTCCCGGACAGGGGGCTGAGGGAACAGATACGCAGTATTTT

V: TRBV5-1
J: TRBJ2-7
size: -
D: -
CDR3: CASSLQPRYEQYF
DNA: TGCGCCAGCAGCTTACAACCCCGCTACGAGCAGTACTTC

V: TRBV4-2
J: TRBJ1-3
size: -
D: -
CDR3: CASSQTGNSGNTIYF
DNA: TGTGCCAGCAGCCAGACAGGTAACTCTGGAAACACCATATATTTT

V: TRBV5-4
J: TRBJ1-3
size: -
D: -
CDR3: CASSLDSTSGNTIYF
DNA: TGTGCCAGCAGCCTGGACAGTACATCTGGAAACACCATATATTTT

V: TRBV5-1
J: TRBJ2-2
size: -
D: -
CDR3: CASSLGGLGGTGELFF
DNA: TGCGCCAGCAGCTTGGGAGGACTAGGGGGCACCGGGGAGCTGTTTTTT

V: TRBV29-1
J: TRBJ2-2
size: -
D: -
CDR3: CSVMAGEISGELFF
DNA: TGCAGCGTTATGGCAGGGGAGATCTCCGGGGAGCTGTTTTTT

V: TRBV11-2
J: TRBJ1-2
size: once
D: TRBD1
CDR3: CASSLGQNYGYTF
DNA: TGTGCCAGCAGCTTGGGACAGAACTATGGCTACACCTTC

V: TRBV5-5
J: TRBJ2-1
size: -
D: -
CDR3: CASSLGFNNEQFF
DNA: TGTGCCAGCAGCTTAGGGTTTAACAATGAGCAGTTCTTC

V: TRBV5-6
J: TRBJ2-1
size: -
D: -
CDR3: CASSLDPGAYNEQFF
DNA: TGTGCCAGCAGCCTGGACCCCGGGGCCTACAATGAGCAGTTCTTC

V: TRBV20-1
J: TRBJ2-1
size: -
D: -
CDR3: CSARDGAGQFF
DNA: TGCAGTGCTAGAGATGGGGCGGGACAGTTCTTC

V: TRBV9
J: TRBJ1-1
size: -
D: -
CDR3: CASSVVGDTEAFF
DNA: TGTGCCAGCAGCGTAGTTGGGGACACTGAAGCTTTCTTT

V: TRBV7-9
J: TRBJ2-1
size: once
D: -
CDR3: CASSLGDSEQFF
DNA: TGTGCCAGCAGCTTAGGGGACTCCGAGCAGTTCTTC

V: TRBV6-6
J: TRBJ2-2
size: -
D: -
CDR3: CASSPLGGSGNTGELFF
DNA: TGTGCCAGCAGTCCCCTGGGGGGTAGCGGGAACACCGGGGAGCTGTTTTTT

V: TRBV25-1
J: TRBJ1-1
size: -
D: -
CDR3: CASSAMGRDTEAFF
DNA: TGTGCCAGCAGCGCCATGGGGAGGGACACTGAAGCTTTCTTT

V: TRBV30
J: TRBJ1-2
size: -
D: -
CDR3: CAWISPISRDNYGYTF
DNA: TGTGCCTGGATATCCCCAATAAGCCGGGACAACTATGGCTACACCTTC

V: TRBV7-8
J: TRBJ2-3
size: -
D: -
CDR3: CASSLEGAGRLTDTQYF
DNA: TGTGCCAGCAGCTTAGAAGGGGCGGGCCGCCTCACAGATACGCAGTATTTT

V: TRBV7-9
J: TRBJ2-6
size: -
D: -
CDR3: CASSLEGSGANVLTF
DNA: TGTGCCAGCAGCTTAGAGGGCTCTGGGGCCAACGTCCTGACTTTC

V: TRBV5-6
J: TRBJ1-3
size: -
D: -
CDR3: CASSYSGVGNTIYF
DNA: TGTGCCAGCAGCTATTCAGGGGTTGGAAACACCATATATTTT

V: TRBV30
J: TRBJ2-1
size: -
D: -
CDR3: CAWSLDNNEQFF
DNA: TGTGCCTGGAGTCTAGATAACAATGAGCAGTTCTTC

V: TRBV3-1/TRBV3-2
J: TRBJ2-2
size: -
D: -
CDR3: CASSQDFVSGELFF
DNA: TGTGCCAGCAGCCAAGATTTCGTATCCGGGGAGCTGTTTTTT

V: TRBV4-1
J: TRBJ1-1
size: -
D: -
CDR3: CASSPGTGPPAMNTEAFF
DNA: TGCGCCAGCAGCCCCGGTACAGGGCCCCCTGCCATGAACACTGAAGCTTTCTTT

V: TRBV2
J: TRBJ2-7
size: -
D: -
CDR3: CASKDTHSYEQYF
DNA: TGTGCCAGCAAGGACACTCACTCCTACGAGCAGTACTTC

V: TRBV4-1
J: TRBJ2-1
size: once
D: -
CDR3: CASSQEWLDQYNEQFF
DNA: TGCGCCAGCAGCCAAGAATGGCTAGACCAGTACAATGAGCAGTTCTTC

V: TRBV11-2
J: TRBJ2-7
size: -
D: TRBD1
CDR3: CASSKDRVAYEQYF
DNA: TGTGCCAGCAGCAAGGACAGGGTTGCCTACGAGCAGTACTTC

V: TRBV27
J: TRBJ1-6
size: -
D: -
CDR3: CASSPWAAEALHF
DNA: TGTGCCAGCAGTCCCTGGGCAGCTGAGGCCCTCCACTTT

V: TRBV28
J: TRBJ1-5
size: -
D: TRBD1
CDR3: CASSSTGTGFNQPQHF
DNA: TGTGCCAGCAGCTCCACCGGGACAGGGTTTAATCAGCCCCAGCATTTT

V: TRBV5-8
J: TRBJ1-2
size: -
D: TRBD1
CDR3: CANRGRGRGYGYTF
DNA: TGTGCCAACAGGGGGCGCGGCAGGGGTTATGGCTACACCTTC

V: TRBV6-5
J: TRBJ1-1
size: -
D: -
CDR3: CASSYSGLAFF
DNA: TGTGCCAGCAGTTACTCGGGTTTGGCTTTCTTT

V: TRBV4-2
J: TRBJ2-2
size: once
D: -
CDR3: CASSRTVGISNTGELFF
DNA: TGTGCCAGCAGCCGAACTGTAGGTATATCGAACACCGGGGAGCTGTTTTTT

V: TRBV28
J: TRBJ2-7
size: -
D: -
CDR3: CASSPIGISYEQYF
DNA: TGTGCCAGCAGTCCAATCGGGATATCCTACGAGCAGTACTTC

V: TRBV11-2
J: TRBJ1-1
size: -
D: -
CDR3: CASSDYYVGNTEAFF
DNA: TGTGCCAGCAGCGACTACTACGTTGGGAACACTGAAGCTTTCTTT

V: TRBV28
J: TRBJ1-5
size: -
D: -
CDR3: CASSLSDDSNQPQHF
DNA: TGTGCCAGCAGTTTATCCGACGATAGCAATCAGCCCCAGCATTTT

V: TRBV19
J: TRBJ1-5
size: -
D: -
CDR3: CASSIGRQGNREPQHF
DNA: TGTGCCAGTAGTATCGGACGGCAGGGAAATAGGGAGCCCCAGCATTTT

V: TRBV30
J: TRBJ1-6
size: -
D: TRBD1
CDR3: CAWRGTRTGQSYNSPLHF
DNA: TGTGCCTGGAGGGGGACCCGGACAGGGCAGTCCTATAATTCACCCCTCCACTTT

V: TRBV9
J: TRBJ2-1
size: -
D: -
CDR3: CASSVAGSTYNEQFF
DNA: TGTGCCAGCAGCGTAGCTGGGAGCACCTACAATGAGCAGTTCTTC

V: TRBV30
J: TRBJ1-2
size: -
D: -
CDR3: CAWSVVLGEHGYTF
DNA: TGTGCCTGGAGTGTGGTTTTAGGGGAGCATGGCTACACCTTC

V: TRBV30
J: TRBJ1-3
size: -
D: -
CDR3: CACDSYSGNTIYF
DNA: TGTGCCTGCGACAGTTACTCTGGAAACACCATATATTTT

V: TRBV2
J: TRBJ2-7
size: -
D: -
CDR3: CASRNPAGASYEQYF
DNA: TGTGCCAGCAGGAACCCAGCGGGTGCCTCCTACGAGCAGTACTTC